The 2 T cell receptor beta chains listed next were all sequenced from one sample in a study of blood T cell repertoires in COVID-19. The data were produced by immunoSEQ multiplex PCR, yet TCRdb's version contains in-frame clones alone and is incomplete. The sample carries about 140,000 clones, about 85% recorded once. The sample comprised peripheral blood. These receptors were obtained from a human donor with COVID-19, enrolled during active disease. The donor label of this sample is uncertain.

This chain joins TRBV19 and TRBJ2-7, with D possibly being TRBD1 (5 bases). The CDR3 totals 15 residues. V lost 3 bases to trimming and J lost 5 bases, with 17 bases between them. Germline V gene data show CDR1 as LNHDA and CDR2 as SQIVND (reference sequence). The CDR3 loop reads CASSILAGISHEQYF. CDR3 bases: TGTGCCAGTAGTATCCTGGCAGGGATAAGCCACGAGCAGTACTTC.

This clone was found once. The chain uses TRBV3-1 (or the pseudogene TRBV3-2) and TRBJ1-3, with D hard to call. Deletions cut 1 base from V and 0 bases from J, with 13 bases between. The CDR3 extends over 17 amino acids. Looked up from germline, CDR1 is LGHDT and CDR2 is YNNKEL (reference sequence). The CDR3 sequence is CASSQVYGGLSGNTIYF. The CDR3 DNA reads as TGTGCCAGCAGCCAAGTTTACGGAGGCCTCTCTGGAAACACCATATATTTT.